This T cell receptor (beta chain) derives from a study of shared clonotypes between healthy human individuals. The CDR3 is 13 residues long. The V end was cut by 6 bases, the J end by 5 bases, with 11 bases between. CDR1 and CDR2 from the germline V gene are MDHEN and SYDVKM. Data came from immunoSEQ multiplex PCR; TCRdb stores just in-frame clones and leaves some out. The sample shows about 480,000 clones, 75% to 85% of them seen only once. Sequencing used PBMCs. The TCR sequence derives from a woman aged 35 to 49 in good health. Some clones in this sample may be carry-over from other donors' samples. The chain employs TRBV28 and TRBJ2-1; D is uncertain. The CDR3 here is CASSTPSNNEQFF. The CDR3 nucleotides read TGTGCCAGCAGCACACCCTCAAACAATGAGCAGTTCTTC.